This T cell receptor beta chain was obtained from a study of T-cell memory formation after mild COVID-19. General observations from the study: Within pre-infection memory, some responding clones were found, suggesting cross-reactive memory joined.

The CDR3 has 14 residues. Germline V lookup: CDR1 MDHEN, CDR2 SYDVKM. V was shortened by 3 bases and J by 3 bases, with 9 bases between the two germline ends. TCRdb called the 5' RACE reads again in MiXCR, with one record for every CDR3 protein. The table lists roughly 150,000 distinct CDR3 sequences, roughly 13% of them singletons, with approximately 3.5% in the top ten. This clonotype was seen many times. What it recognizes is unknown. The chain couples TRBV28 to TRBJ2-4; D is perhaps TRBD2 (6 bases). The TCR comes from a man in his late teens or twenties who had mild COVID-19 (a few samples of this study predate the infection). Cell type and time point are not known. The sequencing input was PBMCs or a T cell subset sorted from them (not recorded which). The CDR3 DNA sequence: TGTGCCAGCAGTTTTTCGCGGGGCAAAAACATTCAGTACTTC. Translation gives CASSFSRGKNIQYF.